The 25 T cell receptor beta chains below all came from one sample that was sequenced in a study of cytomegalovirus exposure and HLA in healthy donors. This PCR relied on a set of 60 Vbeta primers and 13 Jbeta primers. Sequenced by immunoSEQ multiplex PCR; TCRdb stores in-frame clones only, minus some. The sample holds 150,000 to 200,000 clones, around 78% seen once. Sequencing was carried out using PBMCs. Every receptor here comes from a man aged 25-45 years in good health and CMV-seronegative.

The CDR3 coding sequence is TGCGCCAGCAGCCAATTAAAAGCGTTTCCCTTCAGCGGGTCCCCCACAGATACGCAGTATTTT. This translates into CASSQLKAFPFSGSPTDTQYF. V and J are TRBV4-1 and TRBJ2-3; D possibly corresponds to TRBD2 (6 bases). CDR3 size: 21 residues. In germline, CDR1 is MGHRA, CDR2 YSYEKL. The V end was cut by 2 bases, the J end by 2 bases, with 29 bases between.

This sequence joins TRBV18 and TRBJ1-5; tentatively, D is TRBD1 (5 bases). The CDR3 runs to 13 residues. V was trimmed by 6 bases and J by 4 bases, leaving 10 bases between them. The V gene's germline CDR1 is KGHSH and CDR2 LQKENI. The CDR3 here is CASSDAGNQPQHF. The CDR3, as DNA: TGTGCCAGCTCGGATGCAGGGAATCAGCCCCAGCATTTT.

This clone came up once. This rearrangement joins TRBV5-1 to TRBJ2-4; perhaps TRBD1 as D (5 bases). The V gene's germline CDR1 is SGHRS and CDR2 YFSETQ. This CDR3 region has 14 residues. The ends were cut back, 3 bases at V and 5 bases at J, with 12 bases in the middle. The CDR3 region has the DNA TGCGCCAGCAGCTCAACAGGATTCCAAAACATTCAGTACTTC. Protein sequence: CASSSTGFQNIQYF.

The V call is TRBV19, the J call TRBJ1-2; 10 positions match TRBD1. The CDR3 loop spans 16 amino acids. V trimming: 5 bases; J trimming: 8 bases; junction bases outside the gene matches: 14. Looked up from germline, CDR1 is LNHDA and CDR2 is SQIVND (reference sequence). CDR3 loop: CASSPNPGTGERGYTF. As DNA, the CDR3 is TGTGCCAGTAGTCCTAATCCCGGGACAGGGGAACGGGGCTACACCTTC. Together with reference TRBV19 and TRBJ1-2, the CDR3 gives the full variable domain: DGGITQSPKYLFRKEGQNVTLSCEQNLNHDAMYWYRQDPGQGLRLIYYSQIVNDFQKGDIAEGYSVSREKKESFPLTVTSAQKNPTAFYLCASSPNPGTGERGYTFGSGTRLTVV.

This clone has a handful of counts. This chain joins TRBV5-1 and TRBJ2-2, with TRBD2 identical over 7 bases. Looked up from germline, CDR1 is SGHRS and CDR2 is YFSETQ. The CDR3 totals 16 residues. V shed 0 bases, J shed 2 bases, and the junction held 4 bases outside the gene matches. The CDR3 is CASSLEGGTNTGELFF. The CDR3, as DNA: TGCGCCAGCAGCTTGGAGGGAGGGACTAACACCGGGGAGCTGTTTTTT.

This chain links TRBV5-1 with TRBJ2-6; 7 nucleotides match TRBD1. The CDR3 consists of 17 residues. V was clipped by 0 bases and J by 0 bases; unmatched bases: 3. From germline, CDR1 is SGHRS and CDR2 YFSETQ. The CDR3 sequence is CASSLVTGDSGANVLTF. The CDR3 DNA is TGCGCCAGCAGCTTGGTCACAGGGGACTCTGGGGCCAACGTCCTGACTTTC.

This clone appeared once. The rearrangement joins TRBV5-1 to TRBJ2-3, with D hard to call. V was clipped by 4 bases and J by 4 bases, with 13 bases between them. The germline V gene has CDR1 SGHRS and CDR2 YFSETQ. The CDR3 has 14 amino acids. CDR3 loop: CASSPLLQPDTQYF. The CDR3 DNA reads TGCGCCAGCAGCCCGCTACTACAACCAGATACGCAGTATTTT.

The CDR3 spells CASRRGLPSTDTQYF. CDR3 DNA sequence: TGCGCCAGCCGGCGGGGCCTCCCTAGCACAGATACGCAGTATTTT. This chain uses TRBV5-1 with TRBJ2-3; tentative D call: TRBD2 (6 bases). This CDR3 has 15 amino acids. Germline V CDR1 and CDR2: SGHRS, YFSETQ. Trimming took off 7 bases at V and 0 bases at J, with 15 bases between the two ends.

The chain couples TRBV19 to TRBJ1-5; D perhaps matches TRBD1 (6 bases). V shed 1 base and J shed 4 bases, with 8 bases lying between them. This CDR3 has 14 residues. Germline V gene data show CDR1 as LNHDA and CDR2 as SQIVND (reference sequence). CDR3 in amino acids: CASSIGQVNQPQHF. CDR3 bases: TGTGCCAGTAGTATAGGACAGGTAAATCAGCCCCAGCATTTT. Full variable domain (outside the CDR3, taken from reference TRBV19 and TRBJ1-5): DGGITQSPKYLFRKEGQNVTLSCEQNLNHDAMYWYRQDPGQGLRLIYYSQIVNDFQKGDIAEGYSVSREKKESFPLTVTSAQKNPTAFYLCASSIGQVNQPQHFGDGTRLSIL.

The DNA of the CDR3 is TGTGCCAGCAGTGGAACAAGCGGGAGGGCCTCTCGAGACGAGCAGTACTTC. Translation gives CASSGTSGRASRDEQYF. This chain links TRBV28 with TRBJ2-7; the match to TRBD2 covers 10 bases. CDR1 and CDR2 from the germline V gene are MDHEN and SYDVKM. This CDR3 has 17 amino acids. Losses at the gene ends were 5 bases for V and 5 bases for J; bases not matched to a gene: 15.

This clone appeared a single time. V gene TRBV28 combines with J gene TRBJ1-6; 8 bases align to TRBD1. The trim removed 6 bases at V and 7 bases at J, leaving 8 bases unmatched. CDR1 is MDHEN and CDR2 is SYDVKM in the germline V gene. The CDR3 has 15 amino acids. The CDR3 nucleotides read TGTGCCAGCAGCCCAGTGGACAGGGACAATTCACCCCTCCACTTT. Its protein product is CASSPVDRDNSPLHF.

The V and J genes are TRBV28 and TRBJ2-7; 9 bases match TRBD2. This CDR3 is 14 amino acids long. The junction had 4 bases not matched to a gene; V was cut back by 3 bases and J by 4 bases. The V gene's germline CDR1 is MDHEN and CDR2 SYDVKM. The CDR3 loop reads CASSFLAGEYEQYF. CDR3 in DNA: TGTGCCAGCAGTTTCTTAGCGGGAGAATACGAGCAGTACTTC.

V usage is TRBV25-1 and J usage is TRBJ2-5; tentative D call: TRBD1 (6 bases). The CDR3 is 15 residues long. V lost 3 bases to trimming and J lost 1 base, with 12 bases between them. Germline CDR1 reads MGHDK; CDR2 reads SYGVNS. CDR3 region: CASSDPGHFQETQYF. CDR3 bases: TGTGCCAGCAGTGACCCGGGACACTTCCAAGAGACCCAGTACTTC.

The chain recombines TRBV18 with TRBJ2-1, with a weak D call TRBD2 (6 bases). V lost 2 bases and J lost 4, with 15 bases in between. This CDR3 contains 16 residues. Germline V CDR1 and CDR2: KGHSH, LQKENI. Here the CDR3 DNA reads TGTGCCAGCTCACCATTCCCGGGAGCTTTTTACAATGAGCAGTTCTTC. This translates into CASSPFPGAFYNEQFF.

The chain combines TRBV27 with TRBJ2-1, with D possibly being TRBD2 (6 bases). Germline CDR1 MNHEY, CDR2 SMNVEV (reference sequence). V lost 6 bases and J 8 bases, leaving 23 bases between the germline ends. This CDR3 region has 16 residues. The CDR3 DNA reads TGTGCCAGCAGCAACACCTGGCGGGAAGACACTTATGAGCAGTTCTTC. Its translation is CASSNTWREDTYEQFF.

The chain links TRBV6-1 to TRBJ1-2, with 9 bases fitting TRBD1. Germline V gives CDR1 MNHNS, CDR2 SASEGT. The V and J ends lost 6 bases and 9 bases, in that order; junction bases with no gene match: 14. CDR3 length equals 15 residues. The CDR3 sequence: CASSDGGQGAGSYTF. The DNA for the CDR3 is TGTGCCAGCAGCGATGGGGGACAGGGCGCTGGGAGCTACACCTTC.

The chain combines TRBV20-1 with TRBJ2-1; no definite D call. Trimming cost V 3 bases and J 10 bases, with 10 bases left between them. The CDR3 loop spans 11 amino acids. Germline values: CDR1 DFQATT, CDR2 SNEGSKA (reference sequence). CDR3 sequence (DNA): TGCAGTGCTAGTCGAGCGACCGAGCAGTTCTTC. Its protein is CSASRATEQFF.

The chain has TRBV4-2 and TRBJ2-2; TRBD2 matches 8 bases. The CDR3 loop spans 16 amino acids. V lost 1 base to trimming and J lost 7 bases; unmatched junction nucleotides: 8. CDR1 is LGHNA, CDR2 YNFKEQ, per germline. This chain's CDR3 is CASSQGPGGYYGELFF. CDR3 in DNA: TGTGCCAGCAGCCAAGGCCCGGGAGGGTATTACGGGGAGCTGTTTTTT.

This clone was seen just once. The rearrangement links TRBV30 to TRBJ2-1, with 14 bases identical to TRBD2. Germline V gene data show CDR1 as GTSNPN and CDR2 as SVGIG (reference sequence). The CDR3 is 17 amino acids. J gave up 6 bases and V 5 bases, and 12 bases lay outside the gene matches. In nucleotides, the CDR3 is TGTGCCTGGGGCCTTAACCGAGGGACTAGCGGGAGCAATGAGCAGTTCTTC. It translates to CAWGLNRGTSGSNEQFF.

V usage is TRBV10-3 and J usage is TRBJ1-2, with 7 bases matching TRBD1. Germline-derived CDR1 and CDR2 are ENHRY and SYGVKD. The V and J ends lost 3 bases and 4 bases, in that order; junction bases with no gene match: 8. This CDR3 is 15 amino acids long. CDR3 DNA: TGTGCCATCAGTGACAGAACAGGGGAATCCTATGGCTACACCTTC. Translated, it gives CAISDRTGESYGYTF.

This chain uses TRBV10-1 with TRBJ2-5, with TRBD1 matching 10 bases. The J call is uncertain, as TRBJ2-7 better fits the DNA end. Germline CDR1 reads WNHNN; CDR2 reads SYGVQD (reference sequence). CDR3 length equals 13 residues. CDR3 protein: CATQPGQGYEQYF. In DNA, the CDR3 is TGCGCCACCCAGCCGGGACAGGGGTACGAGCAGTACTTC.

The chain uses TRBV5-1 and TRBJ2-1, with D unresolved. Germline V lookup: CDR1 SGHRS, CDR2 YFSETQ. V lost 0 bases and J lost 6, with 13 bases in between. The CDR3 runs to 15 residues. DNA for the CDR3: TGCGCCAGCAGCTTGGCCGTGGCAGGTTTCAATGAGCAGTTCTTC. Amino acid sequence: CASSLAVAGFNEQFF. Complete variable domain (other parts from reference TRBV5-1 and TRBJ2-1): KAGVTQTPRYLIKTRGQQVTLSCSPISGHRSVSWYQQTPGQGLQFLFEYFSETQRNKGNFPGRFSGRQFSNSRSEMNVSTLELGDSALYLCASSLAVAGFNEQFFGPGTRLTVL.

The count of this clone is one. The chain combines TRBV5-4 with TRBJ2-3; 9 bases fit TRBD1. Trimming took 5 bases from V and 1 from J; bases not matched to a gene: 5. The CDR3 totals 15 residues. Germline CDR1 and CDR2: SGHNT and YYREEE (reference sequence). CDR3 nucleotide sequence: TGTGCCAGCAGTCCGGGGGACAGGGGCACAGATACGCAGTATTTT. This encodes CASSPGDRGTDTQYF.

The chain links TRBV19 to TRBJ2-7, with 8 bases lining up with TRBD1. Trimming cost V 5 bases and J 6 bases; bases outside gene matches: 12. Per germline, CDR1 LNHDA and CDR2 SQIVND (reference sequence). The CDR3 is 15 amino acids. CDR3 protein: CASSPRQGLPPEQYF. The CDR3 nucleotides read TGTGCCAGTAGTCCCCGACAGGGGCTTCCACCCGAGCAGTACTTC.

This clone was found once. This chain links TRBV11-2 with TRBJ1-2; TRBD1 is a possible D gene (5 bases). This CDR3 contains 14 residues. The V and J ends lost 2 bases and 3 bases respectively, with 10 bases between them. Germline V gives CDR1 SGHAT, CDR2 FQNNGV. CDR3 DNA sequence: TGTGCCAGCAGCTTAAGGGGTGCCCACTATGGCTACACCTTC. It yields the protein CASSLRGAHYGYTF.